The 15 T cell receptor beta chains below come from one sample, sequenced in a study of control samples from healthy donors and cancer patients. Assay: immunoSEQ multiplex PCR; the TCRdb copy retains only in-frame clones and omits some. The data show 150,000 to 200,000 clones, with around 90% seen just once and 12% held by the top ten. Material: blood. These receptors were collected from a young man in good health.

V gene TRBV19 combines with J gene TRBJ2-5, with TRBD1 identical over 10 bases. The CDR3 runs to 16 residues. Germline V lookup: CDR1 LNHDA, CDR2 SQIVND (reference sequence). V trimming: 7 bases; J trimming: 0 bases; junction bases outside the gene matches: 8. The DNA of the CDR3 is TGTGCCAGTACCCCCGGGACAGGGGAGTACCAAGAGACCCAGTACTTC. The encoded protein is CASTPGTGEYQETQYF.

J is TRBJ1-6 and V is TRBV7-2; no clear D gene. Trimming left V 1 base short and J 7 bases short, with 8 bases between. The germline gives CDR1 SGHTA, CDR2 FQGNSA. CDR3 size: 14 residues. The CDR3 bases are TGTGCCAGCAGCTTAGACATGAGCAATTCACCCCTCCACTTT. This gives the protein CASSLDMSNSPLHF.

The gene calls are TRBV6-2 or TRBV6-3 and TRBJ2-2; maybe TRBD2 (5 bases). Germline V CDR1 and CDR2: MNHEY, SVGEGT. The CDR3 contains 16 residues. V was pared by 2 bases and J by 0 bases, with 10 bases between. CDR3 sequence: CASSYGSGSNTGELFF. CDR3 nucleotides: TGTGCCAGCAGTTACGGGTCGGGATCGAACACCGGGGAGCTGTTTTTT.

This clone was recorded once. The chain has TRBV15 and TRBJ1-3; the D gene is possibly TRBD1 (5 bases). The ends were cut back, 0 bases at V and 0 bases at J, with 9 bases in the middle. The CDR3 runs to 16 residues. The germline V gene encodes CDR1 LNHNV and CDR2 YYDKDF (reference sequence). The CDR3 bases are TGTGCCACCAGCAGAGATCAGGGTATCTCTGGAAACACCATATATTTT. It is translated as CATSRDQGISGNTIYF.

The chain is built from TRBV15 and TRBJ2-5; 8 bases are shared with TRBD2. The CDR3 totals 15 residues. V was clipped by 5 bases and J by 2 bases; unmatched bases: 7. Germline loops: CDR1 LNHNV, CDR2 YYDKDF (reference sequence). CDR3 in amino acids: CATSPRTGGQETQYF. The DNA for the CDR3 is TGTGCCACCAGCCCTCGAACGGGGGGGCAAGAGACCCAGTACTTC.

This chain uses TRBV3-1 (or the pseudogene TRBV3-2) with TRBJ2-7; no definite D call. The CDR3 sequence is 12 residues long. CDR1 is LGHDT, CDR2 YNNKEL, per germline (reference sequence). V gave up 1 base and J gave up 5 bases, with 6 bases separating them. The CDR3 here is CASSQVFHEQYF. Here the CDR3 DNA reads TGTGCCAGCAGCCAAGTTTTCCACGAGCAGTACTTC.

The chain is built from TRBV19 and TRBJ1-5; D is unresolved. CDR3 size: 12 residues. V was trimmed by 4 bases and J by 5 bases, leaving 6 bases between them. Germline V gene data show CDR1 as LNHDA and CDR2 as SQIVND (reference sequence). The CDR3 loop is CASSKTDQPQHF. The CDR3 coding sequence is TGTGCCAGTAGTAAGACGGATCAGCCCCAGCATTTT.

This chain connects TRBV3-1 (or the pseudogene TRBV3-2) to TRBJ2-7, with TRBD2 identical over 8 bases. The CDR3 spans 16 residues. V lost 1 base to trimming and J lost 4 bases; unmatched junction nucleotides: 9. Germline V lookup: CDR1 LGHDT, CDR2 YNNKEL (reference sequence). In DNA form, the CDR3 reads TGTGCCAGCAGCCAAGCCGGGACTAGGATGTTTTACGAGCAGTACTTC. It translates to CASSQAGTRMFYEQYF.

V and J are TRBV29-1 and TRBJ2-1; possible D gene TRBD2, 6 bases. Germline V gene lookup returns CDR1 SQVTM and CDR2 ANQGSEA. The CDR3 contains 14 residues. Trimming pared 2 bases from V and 9 bases from J, leaving 17 bases between. Written as DNA, the CDR3 is TGCAGCGTTGAACGGACGGGAGAAGTGATTGAGCAGTTCTTC. Amino acids: CSVERTGEVIEQFF.

This chain uses TRBV2 with TRBJ2-7; 8 nucleotides match TRBD1. The CDR3 spans 14 residues. Germline V gene sequence: CDR1 SNHLY, CDR2 FYNNEI. Losses at the gene ends were 0 bases for V and 3 bases for J; bases not matched to a gene: 1. The CDR3 region is CASSEAGQGYEQYF. CDR3 DNA sequence: TGTGCCAGCAGTGAAGCTGGACAGGGCTACGAGCAGTACTTC.

This clone has a single count. The gene calls are TRBV19 and TRBJ1-5; 7 bases align to TRBD1. The germline V gene has CDR1 LNHDA and CDR2 SQIVND (reference sequence). The CDR3 contains 14 residues. Trimming cost V 8 bases and J 6 bases; bases outside gene matches: 10. The CDR3, as DNA: TGTGCCAGTTTACCGGGACAGCAGGCTCAGCCCCAGCATTTT. Protein sequence: CASLPGQQAQPQHF.

The chain has TRBV5-6 and TRBJ1-5; no definite D call. This CDR3 region has 16 residues. In germline, CDR1 is SGHDT, CDR2 YYEEEE. V was shortened by 1 base and J by 6 bases, with 17 bases between the two germline ends. For the CDR3, the DNA is TGTGCCAGCAGCTTGTCCCAGGCAGGAGAAGTTCAGCCCCAGCATTTT. This translates into CASSLSQAGEVQPQHF.

The J gene is TRBJ2-2, the V gene TRBV7-6; D is uncertain. The CDR3 is made up of 14 amino acids. Germline lookup yields CDR1 SGHVS and CDR2 FNYEAQ. Trimming shortened V by 6 bases and J by 4 bases, and 12 bases separated the two germline ends. CDR3: CASRGGVSTGELFF. The CDR3 nucleotides are TGTGCCAGCAGGGGTGGGGTTAGCACCGGGGAGCTGTTTTTT.

V is TRBV3-1 (or the pseudogene TRBV3-2) and J is TRBJ2-7; possible D gene TRBD2, 6 bases. V was clipped by 2 bases and J by 3 bases, with 14 bases between them. CDR3 length: 15 residues. CDR1 is LGHDT and CDR2 is YNNKEL in the germline V gene (reference sequence). The DNA of the CDR3 is TGTGCCAGCAGCCAACCGGGGGAGACACTCTACGAGCAGTACTTC. Translating it yields CASSQPGETLYEQYF.

V is TRBV19 and J is TRBJ1-5; 7 bases map to TRBD1. This CDR3 has 15 residues. Looked up from germline, CDR1 is LNHDA and CDR2 is SQIVND (reference sequence). After removal of 10 bases from V and 4 bases from J, the junction contained 13 bases not matched to a gene. CDR3 DNA sequence: TGTGCCACCCGATCGGGGACAGTGACTAATCAGCCCCAGCATTTT. Translated, it gives CATRSGTVTNQPQHF.